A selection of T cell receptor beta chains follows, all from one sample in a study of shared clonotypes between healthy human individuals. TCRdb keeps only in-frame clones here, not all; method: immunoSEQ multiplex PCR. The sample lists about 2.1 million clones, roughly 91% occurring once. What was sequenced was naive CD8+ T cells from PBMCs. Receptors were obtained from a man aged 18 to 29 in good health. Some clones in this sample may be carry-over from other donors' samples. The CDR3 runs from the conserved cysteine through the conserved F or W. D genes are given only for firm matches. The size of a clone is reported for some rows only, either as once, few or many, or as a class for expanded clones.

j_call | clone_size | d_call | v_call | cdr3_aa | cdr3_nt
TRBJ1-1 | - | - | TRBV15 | CATSTRDTEAFF | TGTGCCACCAGCACCCGGGACACTGAAGCTTTCTTT
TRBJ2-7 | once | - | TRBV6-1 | CASSGSRRAYEQYF | TGTGCCAGCAGTGGGTCGAGACGTGCCTACGAGCAGTACTTC
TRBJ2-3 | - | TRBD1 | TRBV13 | CASSPEGTGGTDTQYF | TGTGCCAGCAGCCCAGAAGGGACAGGGGGCACAGATACGCAGTATTTT
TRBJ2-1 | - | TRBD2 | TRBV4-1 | CASSQVAREGPVNEQFF | TGCGCCAGCAGCCAAGTCGCGCGGGAGGGCCCCGTCAATGAGCAGTTCTTC
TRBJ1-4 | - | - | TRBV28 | CASSFWGGTNEKLFF | TGTGCCAGCAGTTTCTGGGGGGGGACTAATGAAAAACTGTTTTTT
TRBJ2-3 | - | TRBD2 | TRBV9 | CASSVYPTAAGGTEGTQYF | TGTGCCAGCAGCGTATATCCGACCGCGGCGGGAGGCACCGAGGGTACGCAGTATTTT
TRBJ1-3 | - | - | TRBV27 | CASSPSAGHSGNTIYF | TGTGCCAGCAGTCCCTCGGCAGGCCACTCTGGAAACACCATATATTTT
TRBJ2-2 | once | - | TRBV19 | CASSIRENTGELFF | TGTGCCAGTAGTATTCGGGAGAACACCGGGGAGCTGTTTTTT
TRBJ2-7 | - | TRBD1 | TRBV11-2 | CASSSTGQGGYEQYF | TGTGCCAGCAGTTCCACCGGACAGGGGGGGTACGAGCAGTACTTC
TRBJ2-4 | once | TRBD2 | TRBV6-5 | CASSGTSGKNIQYF | TGTGCCAGCAGTGGGACTAGCGGTAAAAACATTCAGTACTTC
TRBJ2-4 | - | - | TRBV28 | CASSFRSRVTNIQYF | TGTGCCAGCAGTTTCAGATCCAGGGTTACAAACATTCAGTACTTC
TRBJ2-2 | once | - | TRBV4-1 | CASSQVGPGTGELFF | TGCGCCAGCAGCCAAGTAGGTCCGGGCACCGGGGAGCTGTTTTTT
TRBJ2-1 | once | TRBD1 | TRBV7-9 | CASSPITGGLIYNEQFF | TGTGCCAGCAGCCCGATAACAGGGGGCCTGATCTACAATGAGCAGTTCTTC